The entry below describes one T cell receptor (beta chain). V shed 10 bases and J shed 5 bases, with 25 bases lying between them. The CDR3 spans 15 residues. Germline V gene lookup returns CDR1 SGHNT and CDR2 YYREEE (reference sequence). This sample's RNA came from whole unsorted tissue. This non-tumor lung sample came from over 3 cm beyond the tumor edge. Three rounds of nested PCR, following a modified ARM-PCR protocol, produced the TCRbeta library. In TCRdb, the multiplex PCR reads were re-called with MiXCR into one record per CDR3 protein. Of 70,000 to 95,000 distinct CDR3 sequences listed, less than 85% were seen once; the top ten hold under 50%. The data belong to a study of tumor and adjacent non-tumor tissue in lung cancer.

Sequencing was done on a sample of distant non-tumor lung tissue. The TCR sequence derives from a man in his 70s with non-small cell lung cancer. The rearrangement links TRBV5-4 to TRBJ2-7; maybe TRBD2 (6 bases). As DNA, the CDR3 is TGTGCCGGAACGGCATACGGGACTGTAACTAACGAGCAGTACTTC. It codes for CAGTAYGTVTNEQYF.